A single sample is the source of the 8 T cell receptor beta chains below, sequenced in a study of blood T cell repertoires in COVID-19. Clones were read by immunoSEQ multiplex PCR, and TCRdb kept only the in-frame ones, dropping some. The sample holds over 130,000 clones, around 82% seen once. The sample taken for sequencing was peripheral blood. The receptors stem from a woman aged 55-69 years with acute or convalescent COVID-19.

This chain connects TRBV28 to TRBJ2-4; D not certain. The CDR3 length is 14 residues. Germline V gene lookup returns CDR1 MDHEN and CDR2 SYDVKM. Trimming stripped 2 bases from V and 0 bases from J, with 5 bases between. For the CDR3, the DNA is TGTGCCAGCAGTTTAAGAGAAGCCAAAAACATTCAGTACTTC. It encodes CASSLREAKNIQYF. Combining the CDR3 with reference TRBV28 and TRBJ2-4 gives the whole variable domain DVKVTQSSRYLVKRTGEKVFLECVQDMDHENMFWYRQDPGLGLRLIYFSYDVKMKEKGDIPEGYSVSREKKERFSLILESASTNQTSMYLCASSLREAKNIQYFGAGTRLSVL.

A single count supports this clone. The chain recombines TRBV12-1 with TRBJ2-4; the DNA was not compared with TRBD2, the D call given in the table. TRBV12-1 is an annotated pseudogene. CDR3 length: 18 residues. CDR3 amino acids: CASSPNERAGGFENIQYF. CDR3 DNA sequence: TGTGCCAGCAGCCCTAACGAGAGGGCGGGAGGGTTCGAAAACATTCAGTACTTC.

The rearrangement joins TRBV19 to TRBJ1-1; the D gene is possibly TRBD1 (5 bases). The CDR3 contains 14 residues. Germline V CDR1 and CDR2: LNHDA, SQIVND (reference sequence). Deletions cut 7 bases from V and 5 bases from J, with 17 bases between. CDR3 in amino acids: CASTLRWGETEAFF. The DNA of the CDR3 is TGTGCCAGTACCCTCAGATGGGGGGAGACTGAAGCTTTCTTT.

This sequence joins TRBV28 and TRBJ2-1, with TRBD1 matching 10 bases. CDR3 length equals 15 residues. The V gene end was trimmed by 6 bases and the J gene end by 9 bases; junction bases not matched to a gene: 11. Germline V gives CDR1 MDHEN, CDR2 SYDVKM. CDR3 region: CASSPGTGALSEQFF. The CDR3 coding sequence is TGTGCCAGCAGCCCCGGGACAGGGGCACTTAGTGAGCAGTTCTTC.

Here the CDR3 DNA reads TGTGCCAGTAGTATGAGGGAGGGCAGCAGCAATCAGCCCCAGCATTTT. Protein sequence: CASSMREGSSNQPQHF. This chain uses TRBV19 with TRBJ1-5; D unclear. This CDR3 comprises 16 residues. Trimming stripped 3 bases from V and 1 base from J, with 13 bases between. Germline CDR1 and CDR2: LNHDA and SQIVND (reference sequence).

The chain employs TRBV28 and TRBJ2-6; D gene uncertain. Deletions cut 6 bases from V and 0 bases from J, with 3 bases between. The CDR3 has 13 amino acids. Germline values: CDR1 MDHEN, CDR2 SYDVKM. The CDR3 loop reads CASSSSGANVLTF. The CDR3 bases are TGTGCCAGCAGCAGCTCTGGGGCCAACGTCCTGACTTTC.

V usage is TRBV6-6 and J usage is TRBJ1-1, with no clear D. CDR1 MNHNY and CDR2 SVGAGI come from the germline V gene (reference sequence). The CDR3 has 13 residues. Trimming cost V 5 bases and J 0 bases, with 7 bases left between them. Written as DNA, the CDR3 is TGTGCCAGCAGTCTAGCAGTGAACACTGAAGCTTTCTTT. Its protein is CASSLAVNTEAFF.

This clone was detected only once. This rearrangement joins TRBV7-8 to TRBJ1-1; the D gene is possibly TRBD1 (5 bases). In germline, CDR1 is SGHVS, CDR2 FQNEAQ. The CDR3 is made up of 15 amino acids. V was shortened by 1 base and J by 6 bases, with 15 bases between the two germline ends. This chain's CDR3 is CASSLVLQGGAEAFF. CDR3 DNA: TGTGCCAGCAGCTTAGTTCTCCAGGGAGGCGCTGAAGCTTTCTTT.